This T cell receptor beta chain was recorded in a study of PD-1 blockade in classical Hodgkin lymphoma. Regarding the study as a whole: CD4+ TCR diversity climbed significantly by C4D1, unlike CD8+ TCR diversity. There remain no defined causes for the repertoire differences, which possibly reflect disease activity or prior therapy. Newly diagnosed patients reportedly trailed healthy donors in baseline TCR diversity.

As concerns this clone: The antigen remains undetermined.

Brentuximab vedotin exposure varied among the patients, all of whom had relapsed after autologous stem cell transplantation. V was clipped by 4 bases and J by 4 bases, with 15 bases between them. The CDR3 length is 15 residues. CDR1 and CDR2 (germline): MNHNS, SASEGT. Libraries were prepared by immunoSEQ multiplex PCR; TCRdb keeps only in-frame clonotypes and omits some of them. The table shows approximately 15,000 clones, with 81% occurring only once. This receptor was obtained from a human donor with classical Hodgkin lymphoma. The sample consisted of peripheral blood mononuclear cells (PBMCs), taken at baseline. V is TRBV6-1 and J is TRBJ2-3, with a tentative D call TRBD1 (7 bases). For the CDR3, the DNA is TGTGCCAGCAGTGTCGGAGGGGGCGGGGCAGATACGCAGTATTTT. Translation gives CASSVGGGGADTQYF.